This note documents a single T cell receptor (beta chain) sequence. Its antigen is undetermined. V was trimmed by 2 bases and J by 5 bases, leaving 11 bases between them. The CDR3 consists of 13 residues. Germline loops: CDR1 SGHDT, CDR2 YYEEEE. The sample comes from a study of cytomegalovirus exposure and HLA in healthy donors. Background on the study: Early released data comprised some 91 million unique TCRs from HLA-typed donors.

With 60 Vbeta and 13 Jbeta primers, the PCR was carried out. Libraries were prepared by immunoSEQ multiplex PCR; TCRdb keeps only in-frame clonotypes and omits some of them. Its listing shows roughly 51,000 clones. Study-level points and caveats: Fewer N-insertions than the roughly 600-donor mean were reportedly shown by an Asian-associated ancestry cluster in a later analysis. Presence/absence analyses assumed roughly uniform sequencing depth across donors, which may not hold. 87-base-pair reads could not separate some V segments, including TRBV6-2 and TRBV6-3.

The J gene is TRBJ2-7, the V gene TRBV5-6; D call uncertain. The clonotype was recovered from a male donor in good health and CMV-seropositive. Sample: PBMCs. CDR3 nucleotide sequence: TGTGCCAGCAGCTTTTCCGGAGTGAACGAGCAGTACTTC. It is translated as CASSFSGVNEQYF.